This passage covers 26 T cell receptor beta chains from one sample sequenced in a study of blood T cell repertoires in COVID-19. Assay used: immunoSEQ multiplex PCR; TCRdb lists only in-frame clones, some missing. Here the sample spans roughly 70,000 clones, just under 90% being singletons. Sequencing was carried out using peripheral blood. These receptors originate from a woman older than 75 with active COVID-19.

The rearrangement uses TRBV4-1 and TRBJ2-3, with D possibly matching TRBD1 (5 bases). This CDR3 has 15 residues. CDR1 is MGHRA and CDR2 is YSYEKL in the germline V gene. V was trimmed by 0 bases and J by 6 bases, leaving 13 bases between them. The CDR3 nucleotides read TGCGCCAGCAGCCAAGAAGGGGTTTTTGGGGATACGCAGTATTTT. Its protein is CASSQEGVFGDTQYF.

The chain has TRBV5-1 and TRBJ2-3; 7 bases agree with TRBD2. V gave up 0 bases and J gave up 5 bases; unmatched junction bases: 9. The CDR3 runs 16 residues. Looked up from germline, CDR1 is SGHRS and CDR2 is YFSETQ. In nucleotides, the CDR3 is TGCGCCAGCAGCTTGGCGGGCTCTAGCGGTAAAGATACGCAGTATTTT. It yields the protein CASSLAGSSGKDTQYF.

V and J are TRBV4-1 and TRBJ2-5; TRBD2 matches 8 bases. This CDR3 region has 16 residues. Germline V gives CDR1 MGHRA, CDR2 YSYEKL. Trimming removed 4 bases from V and 2 bases from J; junction bases left unmatched: 9. The CDR3, as DNA: TGCGCCAGCAGCCGAGCCACGGGGGGGCTACAAGAGACCCAGTACTTC. The encoded protein is CASSRATGGLQETQYF.

This clone was picked up a small number of times. The CDR3 nucleotides are TGTGCCAGCAGCTTAGCGCCGGGACTCAACACCGGGGAGCTGTTTTTT. Translating it yields CASSLAPGLNTGELFF. This chain uses TRBV7-2 with TRBJ2-2; maybe TRBD2 (6 bases). There are 16 residues in the CDR3. Germline V CDR1 and CDR2: SGHTA, FQGNSA. Trimming took 0 bases from V and 2 from J, leaving 10 bases between them. Supplemented by reference TRBV7-2 and TRBJ2-2, the full variable domain reads GAGVSQSPSNKVTEKGKDVELRCDPISGHTALYWYRQSLGQGLEFLIYFQGNSAPDKSGLPSDRFSAERTGGSVSTLTIQRTQQEDSAVYLCASSLAPGLNTGELFFGEGSRLTVL.

This clone was counted a single time. The chain carries TRBV6-4 and TRBJ1-6; 9 bases are a match to TRBD1. The CDR3 is 18 residues long. Germline CDR1 is MRHNA and CDR2 is SNTAGT. The V segment lost 0 bases and the J segment 5 bases; nucleotides outside the gene matches: 8. The CDR3 is CASSDSPDRGTDNSPLHF. For the CDR3, the DNA is TGTGCCAGCAGTGACTCGCCGGACAGGGGAACGGATAATTCACCCCTCCACTTT.

V and J are TRBV21-1 and TRBJ2-7; the D segment call TRBD1 is taken from the table without a DNA check. TRBV21-1 is assigned pseudogene status. The CDR3 totals 15 residues. As DNA, the CDR3 is TGTGCCAGCAGCAAGGGACAGCTGTTTTGGTACGAGCAGTACTTC. This encodes CASSKGQLFWYEQYF.

The sample holds one count of this clone. V and J are TRBV6-4 and TRBJ2-2; 7 nucleotides agree with TRBD2. The CDR3 spans 17 residues. Germline V CDR1 and CDR2: MRHNA, SNTAGT. The V and J ends lost 5 bases and 6 bases, in that order; junction bases with no gene match: 15. The CDR3 protein is CASSRSYPGRSPGELFF. The CDR3 nucleotides read TGTGCCAGCAGTCGAAGCTACCCCGGGAGGTCCCCCGGGGAGCTGTTTTTT.

The genes are TRBV2 and TRBJ1-2; D not certain. The CDR3 loop spans 12 amino acids. The V end was cut by 2 bases, the J end by 5 bases, with 6 bases between. Per germline, CDR1 SNHLY and CDR2 FYNNEI. CDR3 nucleotide sequence: TGTGCCAGCAGTGAAAATCAGTATGGCTACACCTTC. This codes for CASSENQYGYTF.

The sample holds one count of this clone. The chain joins TRBV7-2 to TRBJ2-7; D not certain. The CDR3 runs 13 residues. The V and J ends lost 5 bases and 3 bases respectively, with 11 bases between them. The germline V gene encodes CDR1 SGHTA and CDR2 FQGNSA. The DNA of the CDR3 is TGTGCCAGCAGCAATCCACCCGGCTACGAGCAGTACTTC. Translating it yields CASSNPPGYEQYF.

This sequence joins TRBV4-2 and TRBJ1-4, with 7 bases aligning to TRBD1. The junction had 12 bases not matched to a gene; V was cut back by 0 bases and J by 5 bases. CDR3 length: 18 residues. The germline V gene encodes CDR1 LGHNA and CDR2 YNFKEQ. The CDR3 is CASSQEVAVGGSNEKLFF. The CDR3 region has the DNA TGTGCCAGCAGCCAAGAGGTGGCGGTAGGGGGCTCAAATGAAAAACTGTTTTTT.

The rearrangement links TRBV9 to TRBJ2-7; D unclear. The V and J ends lost 0 bases and 2 bases respectively, with 12 bases between them. Per germline, CDR1 SGDLS and CDR2 YYNGEE. The CDR3 has 15 amino acids. CDR3 sequence (DNA): TGTGCCAGCAGCGTAGGGGTTAGCTCAACCTACGAGCAGTACTTC. Its translation is CASSVGVSSTYEQYF.

The V call is TRBV4-2, the J call TRBJ2-3; perhaps TRBD2 as D (5 bases). V lost 0 bases, J lost 0 bases, and 10 bases lay in between. This CDR3 is 16 amino acids long. The V gene's germline CDR1 is LGHNA and CDR2 YNFKEQ. CDR3 sequence (DNA): TGTGCCAGCAGCCAAGAGCCGGGATTTAGCACAGATACGCAGTATTTT. It translates to CASSQEPGFSTDTQYF.

This clone was seen many times. The chain couples TRBV12-2 to TRBJ2-7; whether TRBD1, the table's D call, matches the DNA was not checked. TRBV12-2 has pseudogene status. The CDR3 runs 14 residues. CDR3 amino acids: CASRLNRGHYEQYF. The CDR3 DNA follows: TGTGCAAGTCGCTTAAACAGGGGCCACTACGAGCAGTACTTC.

In its sample, this clone was seen once. The J gene is TRBJ1-1, the V gene TRBV18; TRBD1 might be the D (6 bases). CDR1 is KGHSH and CDR2 is LQKENI in the germline V gene. The CDR3 runs 14 residues. V was cut by 5 bases and J by 4 bases, with 14 bases left in between. DNA of the CDR3: TGTGCCAGCTCAGAGAACAGGGCTACCACTGAAGCTTTCTTT. It translates to CASSENRATTEAFF.

This chain joins TRBV5-1 and TRBJ1-2; maybe TRBD1 (5 bases). CDR1 is SGHRS, CDR2 YFSETQ, per germline. The CDR3 is 16 residues long. Deletions cut 4 bases from V and 0 bases from J, with 16 bases between. The CDR3 loop reads CASSPRAGVSNYGYTF. CDR3 bases: TGCGCCAGCAGCCCTCGCGCGGGGGTCTCTAACTATGGCTACACCTTC.

CDR3 loop: CASARTGRNQPQHF. As DNA, the CDR3 is TGTGCCAGCGCAAGGACAGGTCGCAATCAGCCCCAGCATTTT. The gene calls are TRBV27 and TRBJ1-5; TRBD1 matches at 7 bases. The length of the CDR3 is 14 residues. The germline V gene encodes CDR1 MNHEY and CDR2 SMNVEV (reference sequence). The junction had 6 bases not matched to a gene; V was cut back by 8 bases and J by 2 bases.

This clone came up a few times. J is TRBJ2-1 and V is TRBV4-3, with 9 positions matching TRBD2. The CDR3 is 16 residues long. Germline assignment: CDR1 LGHNA and CDR2 YSLEER. Unmatched junction bases numbered 3, after V lost 1 base and J lost 2 bases. CDR3 coding DNA: TGCGCCAGCAGCCAAGGAGCGGGAGGTGCCTACAATGAGCAGTTCTTC. This codes for CASSQGAGGAYNEQFF.

This clone was observed once. V gene TRBV3-1 (or the pseudogene TRBV3-2) combines with J gene TRBJ2-3; 9 bases are a match to TRBD2. Germline lookup yields CDR1 LGHDT and CDR2 YNNKEL (reference sequence). This CDR3 has 15 amino acids. The V gene end was trimmed by 3 bases and the J gene end by 9 bases; junction bases not matched to a gene: 10. The CDR3 nucleotides are TGTGCCAGCAGCCAGGGTCTAGCGGGACGAGGGACGCAGTATTTT. This sequence encodes CASSQGLAGRGTQYF.

The DNA for the CDR3 is TGTGCCTGCCAGATGGCCTCCTCCTACAATGAGCAGTTCTTC. Amino acids: CACQMASSYNEQFF. The chain recombines TRBV11-2 with TRBJ2-1; D ambiguous. Trimming pared 11 bases from V and 0 bases from J, leaving 14 bases between. Germline assignment: CDR1 SGHAT and CDR2 FQNNGV. The CDR3 runs to 14 residues.

Only a few counts were recorded for this clone. CDR3 loop: CASSYSGGTDTQYF. The DNA of the CDR3 is TGTGCCAGCAGTTACAGCGGGGGCACAGATACGCAGTATTTT. The V and J genes are TRBV6-6 and TRBJ2-3; 7 nucleotides agree with TRBD2. Losses at the gene ends were 2 bases for V and 1 base for J; bases not matched to a gene: 0. The length of the CDR3 is 14 residues. Looked up from germline, CDR1 is MNHNY and CDR2 is SVGAGI (reference sequence).

The V and J genes are TRBV29-1 and TRBJ2-4; TRBD2 agrees at 9 bases. The CDR3 is made up of 14 amino acids. With 2 bases clipped from V and 7 bases from J, the junction kept 6 bases outside the gene matches. Germline V gene sequence: CDR1 SQVTM, CDR2 ANQGSEA. The CDR3 bases are TGCAGCGTTGAATGGCGGGAGGGCAGGAACATTCAGTACTTC. This gives the protein CSVEWREGRNIQYF.

The chain couples TRBV11-2 to TRBJ2-3, with D maybe TRBD1 (6 bases). Per germline, CDR1 SGHAT and CDR2 FQNNGV. CDR3 length: 17 amino acids. V was trimmed by 1 base and J by 2 bases, leaving 16 bases between them. In nucleotides, the CDR3 is TGTGCCAGCAGCTTAGGGAGTTGGACAGCTACCACAGATACGCAGTATTTT. Its translation: CASSLGSWTATTDTQYF.

This sequence joins TRBV12-3 or TRBV12-4 and TRBJ1-5; 7 nucleotides align to TRBD1. J gave up 4 bases and V 8 bases, and 5 bases lay outside the gene matches. This CDR3 is 13 amino acids long. CDR3 sequence: CASQGERNQPQHF. CDR3 DNA: TGTGCCAGCCAGGGGGAACGGAATCAGCCCCAGCATTTT.

The chain employs TRBV24-1 and TRBJ2-7; a possible D gene is TRBD1 (6 bases). Between the trimmed V and J ends, which lost 7 bases and 0 bases, there was a span of 9 bases. CDR1 and CDR2 from the germline V gene are KGHDR and SFDVKD. The CDR3 extends over 13 amino acids. As DNA, the CDR3 is TGTGCCACCAGCGGGGACAACTCCTACGAGCAGTACTTC. Protein product: CATSGDNSYEQYF.

The chain's CDR3 is CASLPPLAVPREAHEQYF. In nucleotides, the CDR3 is TGTGCCAGCCTTCCCCCACTAGCGGTACCTCGGGAGGCCCACGAGCAGTACTTC. The gene calls are TRBV28 and TRBJ2-7, with 8 bases aligning to TRBD2. The J segment lost 5 bases and the V segment lost 8 bases, leaving 23 bases of the junction unmatched. The CDR3 consists of 18 residues. From germline, CDR1 is MDHEN and CDR2 SYDVKM.

The gene calls are TRBV9 and TRBJ2-7, with 8 bases lining up with TRBD1. This CDR3 spans 14 amino acids. Trimming at V came to 2 bases and at J to 9 bases, leaving 10 bases not matched to a gene. From germline, CDR1 is SGDLS and CDR2 YYNGEE. The CDR3 DNA follows: TGTGCCAGCAGCGTGGAGGACAGGGACACGTGGCAGTACTTC. It translates to CASSVEDRDTWQYF. Full variable domain (outside the CDR3, taken from reference TRBV9 and TRBJ2-7): DSGVTQTPKHLITATGQRVTLRCSPRSGDLSVYWYQQSLDQGLQFLIQYYNGEERAKGNILERFSAQQFPDLHSELNLSSLELGDSALYFCASSVEDRDTWQYFGPGTRLTVT.